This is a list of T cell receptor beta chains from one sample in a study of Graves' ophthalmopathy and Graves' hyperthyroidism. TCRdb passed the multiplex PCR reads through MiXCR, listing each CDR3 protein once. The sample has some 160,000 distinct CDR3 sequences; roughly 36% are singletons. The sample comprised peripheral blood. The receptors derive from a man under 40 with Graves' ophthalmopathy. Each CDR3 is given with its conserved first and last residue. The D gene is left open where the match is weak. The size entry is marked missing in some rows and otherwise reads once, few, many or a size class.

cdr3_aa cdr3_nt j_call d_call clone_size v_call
CASSYPNPNEQYF TGTGCCAGCAGTTACCCAAACCCGAACGAGCAGTACTTC TRBJ2-7 NA NA TRBV6-5
CASSPRDRGSYTF TGTGCCAGCAGCCCCCGGGACAGGGGGAGCTACACCTTC TRBJ1-2 TRBD1 many TRBV7-8
CASDYLGGFQETQYF TGCGCCAGTGATTACCTGGGGGGGTTCCAAGAGACCCAGTACTTC TRBJ2-5 TRBD2 many TRBV5-1
CASSQVLETQYF TGTGCCAGCAGCCAAGTCCTAGAGACCCAGTACTTC TRBJ2-5 NA NA TRBV12-3/TRBV12-4
CASSLGRGNQPQHF TGTGCCAGCAGTTTAGGAAGGGGAAATCAGCCCCAGCATTTT TRBJ1-5 NA many TRBV12-3/TRBV12-4
CASSLMAGDGYTF TGTGCCAGCAGTTTAATGGCAGGGGATGGCTACACCTTC TRBJ1-2 NA many TRBV27
CASSLAGATGDYEQYF TGTGCCAGCAGCTTAGCGGGGGCGACAGGGGACTACGAGCAGTACTTC TRBJ2-7 TRBD1 NA TRBV7-6
CASRVGGFNQPQHF TGTGCCAGCAGGGTAGGCGGGTTTAATCAGCCCCAGCATTTT TRBJ1-5 NA many TRBV12-3/TRBV12-4
CASSSDRGVYGYTF TGTGCCAGCAGTTCGGACAGGGGGGTCTATGGCTACACCTTC TRBJ1-2 TRBD1 many TRBV27
CASSQPNPYSGEGYEQYF TGTGCCAGCAGCCAACCCAACCCCTATAGCGGAGAGGGTTACGAGCAGTACTTC TRBJ2-7 NA many TRBV4-2
CASSAGGRGEAFF TGTGCCAGCAGCGCGGGCGGGCGAGGCGAAGCTTTCTTT TRBJ1-1 NA many TRBV28
CSARGKRTGNQPQHF TGCAGTGCTAGAGGTAAAAGGACAGGGAATCAGCCCCAGCATTTT TRBJ1-5 TRBD1 NA TRBV20-1
CASTTAFGPVATEAFF TGTGCCAGCACCACAGCATTTGGGCCGGTGGCCACTGAAGCTTTCTTT TRBJ1-1 NA many TRBV12-3/TRBV12-4
CASSYSLNYRVWEQYF TGTGCCAGCAGTTACTCCCTTAATTACAGGGTCTGGGAGCAGTACTTC TRBJ2-7 NA many TRBV6-5
CSAPDRASNQPQHF TGCAGTGCTCCGGACCGAGCAAGCAATCAGCCCCAGCATTTT TRBJ1-5 NA NA TRBV20-1
CASSHGTSGTCEQYF TGCGCCAGCAGCCACGGGACTAGCGGGACCTGCGAGCAGTACTTC TRBJ2-7 TRBD2 many TRBV4-1
CASSQWGVETEAFF TGTGCCAGCAGTCAATGGGGGGTTGAAACTGAAGCTTTCTTT TRBJ1-1 NA many TRBV12-3/TRBV12-4
CASSYYGGEQETQYF TGTGCCAGCAGTTATTACGGCGGGGAGCAAGAGACCCAGTACTTC TRBJ2-5 NA many TRBV6-5
CATSDPLGTVETQYF TGTGCCACCAGTGACCCACTGGGCACGGTTGAGACCCAGTACTTC TRBJ2-5 NA NA TRBV24-1
CASSYPRDRGSSLVTEAFF TGTGCCAGCAGTTACCCTAGGGACAGGGGGTCTTCTTTGGTGACTGAAGCTTTCTTT TRBJ1-1 TRBD1 NA TRBV6-2/TRBV6-3
CASSLGPGPPYEQYF TGTGCCAGCAGCTTAGGACCGGGACCCCCCTACGAGCAGTACTTC TRBJ2-7 NA many TRBV7-9